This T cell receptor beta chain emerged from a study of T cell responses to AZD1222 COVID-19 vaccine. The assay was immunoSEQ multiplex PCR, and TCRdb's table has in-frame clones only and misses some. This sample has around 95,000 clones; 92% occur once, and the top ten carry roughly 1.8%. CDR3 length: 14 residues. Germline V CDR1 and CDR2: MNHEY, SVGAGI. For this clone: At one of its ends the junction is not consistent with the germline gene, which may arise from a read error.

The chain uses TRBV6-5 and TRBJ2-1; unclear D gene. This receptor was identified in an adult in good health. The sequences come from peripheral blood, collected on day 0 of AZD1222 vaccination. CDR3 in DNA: TGTGCCAGCAGTGACTCAAGCTCCTACAATGAGCAGTTCTTC. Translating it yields CASSDSSSYNEQFF.